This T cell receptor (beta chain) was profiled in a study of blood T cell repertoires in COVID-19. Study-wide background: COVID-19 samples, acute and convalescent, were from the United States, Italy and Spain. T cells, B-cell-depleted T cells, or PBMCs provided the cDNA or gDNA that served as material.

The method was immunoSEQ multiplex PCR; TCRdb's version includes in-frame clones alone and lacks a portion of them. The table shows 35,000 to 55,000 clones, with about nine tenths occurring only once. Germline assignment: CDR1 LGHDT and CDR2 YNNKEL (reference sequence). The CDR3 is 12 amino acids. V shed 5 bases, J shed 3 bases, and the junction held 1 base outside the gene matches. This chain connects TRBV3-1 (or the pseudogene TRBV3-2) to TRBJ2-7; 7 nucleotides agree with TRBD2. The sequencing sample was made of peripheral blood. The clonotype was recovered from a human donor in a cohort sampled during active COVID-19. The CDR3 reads CASSSGGYEQYF. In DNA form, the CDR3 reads TGTGCCAGCAGCTCGGGGGGCTACGAGCAGTACTTC.